A selection of T cell receptor beta chains follows, all from one sample in a study of T-cell reconstitution after alpha-beta-depleted transplantation in children. TCRdb analysed the PCR reads with MiXCR anew, one entry per CDR3 protein. The sample holds some 600,000 distinct CDR3 sequences, 10% to 15% seen once. Sequenced material: PBMCs, mostly from graft donor cells, taken 360 days after TCRalphabeta/CD19-depleted stem cell transplant. The receptors were sampled from a male patient younger than 18 who had a stem cell transplant for acute myeloid leukemia, so the T cells may come from the graft donor. CDR3s include the opening cysteine and the closing phenylalanine or tryptophan. D genes are given only for firm matches. Clone size is not always given. Where it is, it says once, few, many or a class for expanded clones.

d_call clone_size j_call v_call cdr3_aa cdr3_nt
TRBD2 many TRBJ2-1 TRBV20-1 CSARGGRAQDEQFF TGCAGTGCTAGAGGCGGGAGGGCCCAAGATGAGCAGTTCTTC
- - TRBJ2-7 TRBV7-2 CASSLAAGGEYEQYF TGTGCCAGCAGCTTAGCGGCTGGAGGGGAGTACGAGCAGTACTTC
- few TRBJ1-3 TRBV6-5 CASSYSGTASGNTIYF TGTGCCAGCAGTTACTCGGGGACGGCCTCTGGAAACACCATATATTTT
- few TRBJ2-5 TRBV6-5 CASRDYQETQYF TGTGCCAGCAGAGACTACCAAGAGACCCAGTACTTC
TRBD2 - TRBJ2-1 TRBV30 CAWEPGLAYNEQFF TGTGCCTGGGAACCGGGACTAGCGTACAATGAGCAGTTCTTC
TRBD1 - TRBJ2-1 TRBV7-6 CASRAYTGVEEQFF TGTGCCAGCAGGGCTTACACAGGGGTGGAGGAGCAGTTCTTC
- - TRBJ2-7 TRBV6-1 CASSFTGSGYEQYF TGTGCCAGCAGCTTCACAGGGTCGGGTTACGAGCAGTACTTC
- few TRBJ2-7 TRBV5-1 CASSLLATGEQYF TGCGCCAGCAGCCTGTTGGCCACGGGGGAGCAGTACTTC
- many TRBJ2-1 TRBV4-3 CASSPRSGLYNEQFF TGCGCCAGCAGCCCAAGGTCCGGACTGTACAATGAGCAGTTCTTC
TRBD2 few TRBJ2-1 TRBV7-2 CASLLAGGPSEQFF TGTGCCAGCCTCCTAGCGGGAGGGCCGAGTGAGCAGTTCTTC
- many TRBJ1-5 TRBV20-1 CSAVKSNQPQHF TGCAGTGCAGTAAAGAGCAATCAGCCCCAGCATTTT